Described below is a single T cell receptor beta chain sequence and its context. This clone is considered medium-sized (0.01 to 0.1%). The antigen it recognizes is unknown. Gene labels and germline sequences for this entry follow the mouse. The read comes to an end 1 residue before the CDR3 does, leaving the germline J gene to fill in the end. V is reduced by 1 base and J by 0 bases, leaving a spacing of 8 bases between them. The CDR3, from cysteine to phenylalanine, totals 14 residues. Only the CDR3 bases that were read are kept: 39 of them, in frame from base 1. Taken from the germline V gene, the CDR1 and CDR2 loops are SGHDT and FRDEAV. The library came from the immunoSEQ multiplex PCR assay. Adaptive Biotechnologies performed the TCRbeta CDR3 sequencing at survey depth and reported CDR3 sequences, V/J genes, productive frequency and template counts. Amplification of TCR beta CDR3 regions was performed from genomic DNA rather than from RNA. On the study's bioinformatics: Jensen-Shannon divergence served to quantify pairwise repertoire overlap between tissues, with 0 meaning identical and 1 meaning complete divergence. Tissues were grouped by single-linkage agglomerative hierarchical clustering of pairwise JSD values, and the clustering results were shown as dendrograms. GLIPH2 was applied to all patient samples using simulation_depth 1000, kmer_min_depth 3, and cdr3_length_cutoff 8, and only groups with more than two unique CDR3s were retained. A standardized tissue-overlap score was generated by extrapolating Jaccard GLIPH-group overlap across patients to a standard repertoire size of 1000 clones. To look at how diversity was associated with clinical or experimental variables, linear mixed-effect models were used, with tissue treated as a fixed effect and individual treated as a random effect. The clones in this table, taken by TCRdb from immuneACCESS, are in-frame only. Not every clone is retained; where verified, under half of the shortfall comes from an unresolved V gene, and the cause of the rest is unknown. V and J calls and clone size come straight from that table; D and trimming were deduced from the DNA. The sample records roughly 8,900 clones, approximately 45% of which are singletons. Around 7.1% of the sample goes to the ten largest clones.

Sample time point, as interpreted from the label and publication: mouse harvest day 7 after allogeneic transplant. Each mouse graft, delivered by tail vein injection, combined 10^6 splenic CD5+ T cells with 10^7 T-cell-depleted bone marrow cells. GVHD in mice was modeled with a major MHC-mismatch B6 (H2b) into BALB/c (H2d) model, and tissues were profiled at day 7 or 14. On day 7 or 14 post-transplant, mouse tissues and retro-orbital blood were harvested with separate sterile tools for each animal, and livers were flushed beforehand. Before genomic DNA isolation with the DNeasy Blood & Tissue Kit, mouse tissues were minced using razor blades in buffered saline. This entry belongs to a study of tissue T cells after allogeneic stem cell transplantation (dated by TCRdb to between 2021 and 2024). Looking at the study overall: Using research autopsies of patients with and without GVHD, plus mouse models of GVHD, the study profiled TCR beta repertoires across many tissues. The human part of the study was a prospective observational study with no blinding and no randomization.

Summary of the overall study and its limitations: In both patients and mice, only a limited portion of the TCR repertoire detected in tissues was captured by blood and spleen T cells. Only a few T cell clones appeared in more than one patient, yet motif-based clustering showed tissue-specific repertoire signatures that were shared between patients. The patient cohort was small and varied clinically, and sampling depth was recognized as a limitation. Within patients, how anatomically similar the tissues were was a key factor in shaping TCR repertoire composition, regardless of disease or transplant status. The study did not determine which tissue TCRs were alloreactive or antigen-specific, and some clones might have been persisting host cells.

This receptor was obtained from a female BALB/c mouse given C57BL/6 T cells with graft-versus-host disease after an allogeneic hematopoietic cell transplant. The sequencing input was gut tissue. The chain joins TRBV14 to TRBJ2-7; the best D guess is TRBD1, with 6 bases matching. The CDR3 reads as follows: CASSFGTLSYEQYF. CDR3 bases read: TGTGCCAGCAGTTTCGGGACACTCTCCTATGAACAGTAC. With the portions outside the CDR3 filled from the reference TRBV14 and TRBJ2-7 genes, the complete variable region becomes EAGVTQSPRYAVLQEGQAVSFWCDPISGHDTLYWYQQPRDQGPQLLVYFRDEAVIDNSQLPSDRFSAVRPKGTNSTLKIQSAKQGDTATYLCASSFGTLSYEQYFGPGTRLTVL.